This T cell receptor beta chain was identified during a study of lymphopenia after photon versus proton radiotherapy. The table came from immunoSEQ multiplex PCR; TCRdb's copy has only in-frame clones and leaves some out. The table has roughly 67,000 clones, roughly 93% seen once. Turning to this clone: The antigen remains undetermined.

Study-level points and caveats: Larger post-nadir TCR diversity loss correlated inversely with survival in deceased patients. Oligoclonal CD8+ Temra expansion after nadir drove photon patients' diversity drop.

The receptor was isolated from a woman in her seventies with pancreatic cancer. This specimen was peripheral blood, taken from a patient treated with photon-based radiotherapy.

The CDR3 nucleotides read TGTGCCAGCAGTCTCGGGACTAGCGGGAGTGGCGAGCAGTACTTC. Amino acid sequence: CASSLGTSGSGEQYF. The V and J genes are TRBV5-8 and TRBJ2-7; 14 bases match TRBD2. The germline gives CDR1 SGHTS, CDR2 YDEGEE. This CDR3 region has 15 residues. The V and J ends lost 5 bases and 6 bases, in that order; junction bases with no gene match: 7. The variable domain in full, with the rest retrieved from reference TRBV5-8 and TRBJ2-7, is EAGVTQSPTHLIKTRGQQATLRCSPISGHTSVYWYQQALGLGLQFLLWYDEGEERNRGNFPPRFSGRQFPNYSSELNVNALELEDSALYLCASSLGTSGSGEQYFGPGTRLTVT.